This TCR beta chain was observed in a study of blood T cell repertoires in COVID-19. Overall study context: There were acute and convalescent COVID-19 samples, and they came from the United States, Italy and Spain. In each case, the material was cDNA or gDNA derived from T cells, B-cell-depleted T cells, or PBMCs.

V lost 7 bases and J lost 1, with 19 bases in between. Germline lookup yields CDR1 SGHRS and CDR2 YFSETQ. The CDR3 consists of 16 residues. Authors' data handling: How many nucleated cells were present was estimated from reference gene primer amplification. The data were produced by immunoSEQ multiplex PCR, yet TCRdb's version contains in-frame clones alone and is incomplete. The DNA gave D and trimming, while V, J and clone size come from that table. Altogether some 83,000 clones are present, roughly 84% being singletons, with the ten largest covering roughly 3.5%. The sequence was collected from a man in his fifties with acute or convalescent COVID-19. The specimen sequenced was peripheral blood. The chain uses TRBV5-1 and TRBJ2-3, with D maybe TRBD2 (6 bases). The CDR3 DNA reads as TGCGCCAGCCAAACACGAGGGGTAGCGGGCACAGATACGCAGTATTTT. Protein sequence: CASQTRGVAGTDTQYF.